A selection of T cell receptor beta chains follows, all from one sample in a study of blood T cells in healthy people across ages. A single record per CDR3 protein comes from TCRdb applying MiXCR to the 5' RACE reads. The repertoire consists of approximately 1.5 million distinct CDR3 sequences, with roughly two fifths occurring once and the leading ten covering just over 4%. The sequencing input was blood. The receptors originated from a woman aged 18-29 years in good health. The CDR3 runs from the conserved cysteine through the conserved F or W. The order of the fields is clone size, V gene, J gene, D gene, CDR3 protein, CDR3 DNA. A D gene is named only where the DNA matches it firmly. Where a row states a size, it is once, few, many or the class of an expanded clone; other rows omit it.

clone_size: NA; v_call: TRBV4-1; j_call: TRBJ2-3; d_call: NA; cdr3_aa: CAGSQVIRLRDTQYF; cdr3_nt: TGCGCCGGCAGCCAAGTAATACGGTTGAGAGATACGCAGTATTTT
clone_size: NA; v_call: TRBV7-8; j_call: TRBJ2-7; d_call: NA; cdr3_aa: CTSRLEWGSEQYF; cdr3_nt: TGTACCAGCCGACTGGAGTGGGGTTCCGAGCAGTACTTC
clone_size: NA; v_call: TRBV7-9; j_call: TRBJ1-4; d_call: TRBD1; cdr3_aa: CASSTDRAANEKLFF; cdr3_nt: TGTGCCAGCAGCACAGACAGGGCCGCTAATGAAAAACTGTTTTTT
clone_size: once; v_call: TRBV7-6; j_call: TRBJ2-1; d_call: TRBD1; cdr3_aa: CTSSLGGDEQFF; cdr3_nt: TGTACCAGCAGCTTAGGGGGCGATGAGCAGTTCTTC
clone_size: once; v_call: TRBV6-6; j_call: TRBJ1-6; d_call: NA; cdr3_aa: CASSRDTLLIHF; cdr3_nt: TGTGCCAGCAGCCGGGACACACTCCTAATCCACTTT
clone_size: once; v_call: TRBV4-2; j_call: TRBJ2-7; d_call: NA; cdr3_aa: CASSQKVAGPYEQYF; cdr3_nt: TGTGCCAGCAGCCAGAAGGTCGCGGGACCGTACGAGCAGTACTTC
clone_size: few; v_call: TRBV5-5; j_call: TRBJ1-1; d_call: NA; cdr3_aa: CASSPGWGNTEAFF; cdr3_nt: TGTGCCAGCAGCCCGGGGTGGGGGAACACTGAAGCTTTCTTT
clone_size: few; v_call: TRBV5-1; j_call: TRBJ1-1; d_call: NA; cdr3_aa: CASSMGQNTEAFF; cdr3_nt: TGCGCCAGCAGCATGGGACAGAACACTGAAGCTTTCTTT
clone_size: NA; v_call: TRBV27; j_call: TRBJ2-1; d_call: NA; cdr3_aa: CASSGSPRSEQFF; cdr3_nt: TGTGCCAGCAGCGGGTCGCCTCGTAGTGAGCAGTTCTTC
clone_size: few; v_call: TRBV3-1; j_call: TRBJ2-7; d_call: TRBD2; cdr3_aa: CASSQEWLAGALGYNEQYF; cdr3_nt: TGTGCCAGCAGCCAAGAATGGCTAGCGGGGGCGCTCGGGTACAATGAGCAGTACTTC
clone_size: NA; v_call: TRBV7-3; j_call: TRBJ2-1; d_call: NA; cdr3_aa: CASRGRSNEQFF; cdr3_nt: TGTGCCAGCAGGGGGAGAAGCAATGAGCAGTTCTTC